Following are 4 T cell receptor beta chains from one sample sequenced in a study of blood T cell repertoires in COVID-19. Clones were read by immunoSEQ multiplex PCR, and TCRdb kept only the in-frame ones, dropping some. Here the sample spans 250,000 or so clones, approximately 91% being singletons. Sample: peripheral blood. The receptor source for this set is a man younger than 45 with COVID-19, enrolled during active disease.

V gene TRBV18 combines with J gene TRBJ1-4, with D possibly being TRBD1 (5 bases). This CDR3 has 13 amino acids. Germline loops: CDR1 KGHSH, CDR2 LQKENI. The V end was cut by 5 bases, the J end by 13 bases, with 17 bases between. The CDR3 sequence is CASSRGQEFSLFF. As DNA, the CDR3 is TGTGCCAGCTCAAGGGGCCAGGAATTTTCACTGTTTTTT.

The chain has TRBV3-1 (or the pseudogene TRBV3-2) and TRBJ2-1; the match to TRBD2 covers 9 bases. Germline assignment: CDR1 LGHDT and CDR2 YNNKEL (reference sequence). The CDR3 sequence is 14 residues long. With V trimmed by 4 bases and J by 9 bases, 7 bases remained unmatched. The CDR3 DNA is TGTGCCAGCAGCCCCGGGACTAGCAAGGGTGAGCAGTTCTTC. Protein: CASSPGTSKGEQFF.

This chain uses TRBV5-1 with TRBJ1-2; possible D gene TRBD1, 5 bases. The CDR3 is 15 residues long. CDR1 SGHRS and CDR2 YFSETQ come from the germline V gene. V lost 0 bases to trimming and J lost 3 bases, with 12 bases between them. The CDR3 nucleotides are TGCGCCAGCAGCTTGGCCAGGGAATGGGACTATGGCTACACCTTC. Translation: CASSLAREWDYGYTF.

The rearrangement uses TRBV9 and TRBJ1-3, with 8 bases that match TRBD1. The V gene's germline CDR1 is SGDLS and CDR2 YYNGEE. The ends lost 4 bases at V and 2 bases at J; junction bases unmatched: 14. CDR3 length equals 18 residues. CDR3 residues: CASSPSTGTGLTGNTIYF. Written as DNA, the CDR3 is TGTGCCAGCAGCCCCTCCACCGGGACAGGTTTGACTGGAAACACCATATATTTT.